A selection of T cell receptor beta chains follows, all from one sample in a study of blood T cell repertoires in COVID-19. Assay used: immunoSEQ multiplex PCR; TCRdb lists only in-frame clones, some missing. Here the sample spans some 240,000 clones, about four fifths being singletons. The sequencing sample was made of PBMCs or T cells enriched from blood (not recorded which). These receptors came from a man over 45 who had recovered from COVID-19. CDR3s include the opening cysteine and the closing phenylalanine or tryptophan. The order of the fields is J gene, V gene, D gene, clone size, CDR3 DNA, CDR3 protein. The D gene is left open where the match is weak. The listing skips clone size in some rows; elsewhere it reads once, few, many or a size class.

TRBJ2-7 | TRBV6-2/TRBV6-3 | NA | NA | TGTGCCAGCAGTTTGACGGGGAACGGTCCCTACGAGCAGTACTTC | CASSLTGNGPYEQYF
TRBJ1-5 | TRBV6-2/TRBV6-3 | TRBD1 | once | TGTGCCAGCAGTGCCGGGACAGGGGTTCATAGCAATCAGCCCCAGCATTTT | CASSAGTGVHSNQPQHF
TRBJ2-1 | TRBV13 | TRBD2 | NA | TGTGCCAGCAGCTCCGATAGCGGGACCTCCTACAATGAGCAGTTCTTC | CASSSDSGTSYNEQFF
TRBJ1-2 | TRBV7-6 | NA | NA | TGTGCCAGCAGCTTAGGACAGTCCAGTGGCTACACCTTC | CASSLGQSSGYTF
TRBJ2-7 | TRBV5-1 | NA | NA | TGCGCCAGCAGCTTGGAGGGCAGGGCCGAGCGCGAGCAGTACTTC | CASSLEGRAEREQYF
TRBJ1-6 | TRBV7-6 | TRBD1 | NA | TGTGCCAGCAGCCCCCAAGGACAGGATAATTCACCCCTCCACTTT | CASSPQGQDNSPLHF
TRBJ2-2 | TRBV9 | NA | NA | TGTGCCAGCAGCGAACCACAGGGAGGGGAGCTGTTTTTT | CASSEPQGGELFF
TRBJ2-7 | TRBV2 | NA | NA | TGTGCCAGCAGTCTTCAGGGCTACGAGCAGTACTTC | CASSLQGYEQYF
TRBJ2-7 | TRBV5-1 | TRBD2 | NA | TGCGCCAGCAGCTTGAGTAGCGGGAGGGCCGGGTCGGGAGAGCAGTACTTC | CASSLSSGRAGSGEQYF
TRBJ1-1 | TRBV21-1 | NA | few | TGTGCCAGCAGCAAGGTGGACAGTCCCCCTGAAGCTTTCTTT | CASSKVDSPPEAFF
TRBJ2-5 | TRBV4-3 | TRBD2 | NA | TGCGCCAGCAGCCAGAGGGGGACTAGCGGTTTCCAAGAGACCCAGTACTTC | CASSQRGTSGFQETQYF
TRBJ2-2 | TRBV19 | TRBD2 | NA | TGTGCCAGTAGTCCCCCCCCGGGACTAGCGGACACCGGGGAGCTGTTTTTT | CASSPPPGLADTGELFF
TRBJ1-2 | TRBV6-5 | NA | few | TGTGCCACCAGGGACACGCGTTTTTTGTCCTACACCTTC | CATRDTRFLSYTF
TRBJ2-5 | TRBV12-3/TRBV12-4 | NA | NA | TGTGCCAGCCTGACAGCAGAGACCCAGTACTTC | CASLTAETQYF
TRBJ2-3 | TRBV10-1 | NA | NA | TGCGCCAGCAGTCAGGGGACTAACACAGATACGCAGTATTTT | CASSQGTNTDTQYF
TRBJ1-2 | TRBV12-2 | NA | NA | TGTGCAAGTCGCCTAGACTACGAGAAAACTAACTATGGCTACACCTTC | CASRLDYEKTNYGYTF
TRBJ2-3 | TRBV28 | NA | NA | TGTGCCAGCAGGACCGACAGGTCCCCCACAGATACGCAGTATTTT | CASRTDRSPTDTQYF
TRBJ2-7 | TRBV3-1/TRBV3-2 | TRBD2 | NA | TGTGCCAGCAGTCCTAGCGGAAAAACCTTCTACGAGCAGTACTTC | CASSPSGKTFYEQYF
TRBJ2-7 | TRBV4-2 | TRBD2 | NA | TGTGCCAGCAGCCAAGCGGGACTAGCGGGACACTACTCCTACGAGCAGTACTTC | CASSQAGLAGHYSYEQYF
TRBJ2-7 | TRBV9 | TRBD1 | NA | TGTGCCAGCAGCGGGGGACAGCCGGGCAACGAGCAGTACTTC | CASSGGQPGNEQYF
TRBJ2-2 | TRBV11-2 | TRBD2 | NA | TGTGCCAGCAGCTTACTGGCGGGGGGAACCGGGGAGCTGTTTTTT | CASSLLAGGTGELFF
TRBJ2-1 | TRBV14 | TRBD2 | NA | TGTGCCAGCAGCCCCCTTATATGGCGGGAGTCTCGCCCCGAGCAGTTCTTC | CASSPLIWRESRPEQFF
TRBJ2-3 | TRBV18 | TRBD2 | NA | TGTGCCAGCTCACCCGAGGGACTAGCGGGCACAGATACGCAGTATTTT | CASSPEGLAGTDTQYF
TRBJ1-1 | TRBV5-1 | NA | NA | TGCGCCAGCAGCTTGAGGGGAGGACACACTGAAGCTTTCTTT | CASSLRGGHTEAFF
TRBJ2-2 | TRBV24-1 | NA | NA | TGTGCCACCAGTTCTGGCGGGGCGAACACCGGGGAGCTGTTTTTT | CATSSGGANTGELFF
TRBJ2-5 | TRBV7-3 | TRBD2 | NA | TGTGCCAGCAGCACTAGCGGGAGGGGGGAGACCCAGTACTTC | CASSTSGRGETQYF
TRBJ2-7 | TRBV5-1 | NA | NA | TGCGCCAGCAGCTTTCAGGGTTTTGAGCAGTACTTC | CASSFQGFEQYF
TRBJ2-6 | TRBV23-1 | TRBD1 | NA | TGCGCCAGCGAAGGGGACAGACCCTCTGGGGCCAACGTCCTGACTTTC | CASEGDRPSGANVLTF
TRBJ1-1 | TRBV28 | NA | NA | TGTGCCAGCTTTCTCACAGGGAAAACTGAAGCTTTCTTT | CASFLTGKTEAFF